This TCR beta chain originates from a study of shared clonotypes between healthy human individuals. Study context: Per-donor plates numbered three CD4 naive, three CD4 memory, two CD8 naive and one CD8 memory. Findings and limits, study-wide: Incompleteness in sorted-subset sequencing, despite large depth, was shown by rarefaction. Compared with clonotypes that all four donors shared, non-shared clonotypes had lower generation probabilities.

About this clone itself: No antigen is known for it.

Assay used: immunoSEQ multiplex PCR; TCRdb lists only in-frame clones, some missing. The table lists 2,500,000 or so clones, over 85% of them singletons. This sequence originates from a man younger than 35 in good health. Some clones in this sample may be carry-over from other donors' samples. The specimen sequenced was naive CD4+ T cells from PBMCs. Sample subset: CD45RA+ positively selected.

The CDR3 loop is CASSFGLAVDTQYF. In DNA form, the CDR3 reads TGCGCCAGCAGCTTCGGACTAGCGGTAGATACGCAGTATTTT. V and J are TRBV5-1 and TRBJ2-3; 10 positions agree with TRBD2. V was pared by 2 bases and J by 5 bases, with 2 bases of the junction left unmatched. In germline, CDR1 is SGHRS, CDR2 YFSETQ. This CDR3 has 14 amino acids. Based on the CDR3 plus reference TRBV5-1 and TRBJ2-3, the full variable domain is KAGVTQTPRYLIKTRGQQVTLSCSPISGHRSVSWYQQTPGQGLQFLFEYFSETQRNKGNFPGRFSGRQFSNSRSEMNVSTLELGDSALYLCASSFGLAVDTQYFGPGTRLTVL.